This T cell receptor (beta chain) was sequenced for a study of regulatory T cells in long-lasting Graves disease (dated by TCRdb to the early 2020s). The study in broad terms: Persistent Graves' disease was defined as antithyroid drug treatment for over 5 years with persistently positive TSH receptor autoantibodies. Peripheral blood TCR sequencing and RNA sequencing compared persistent Graves' disease patients with newly diagnosed Graves' disease patients. The study took place in China and was registered as a clinical trial. A total of some 35 samples underwent TCR sequencing: about 13 from persistent and approximately 20 from newly diagnosed Graves' disease patients. Antithyroid drugs had been taken for approximately 10 years on average by persistent Graves' disease patients in the clinical cohort. Overall study results and their limits: TRBV28, TRBJ1-2 and TRBJ2-5 were preferentially used in persistent disease, while TRBV20-1 and TRBJ2-1 were favored in newly diagnosed disease. Sequencing and analysis were limited to the TCR beta chain. Lower TCR Shannon entropy and fewer highly expanded clones were observed in persistent Graves' disease patients than in newly diagnosed patients, which suggested clonal expansion. More public clonotypes were shared among persistent patients (about 2,800) than among newly diagnosed patients (966). The authors acknowledged the small sample size as a limitation that may reduce accuracy. Because the primary lesion, thyroid tissue, could not be accessed, the study looked at peripheral blood alone.

Taken with the paper, the label for time point translates to: persistent/refractory GD, antithyroid drugs over 5 years with positive TRAb. RNA was extracted from PBMCs in TRIzol for both TCR sequencing and RNA sequencing. Graves' disease was diagnosed according to American Thyroid Association guidelines. Patients were recruited from an endocrinology department in Xi'an, China. Each patient gave 7.5 to 10 milliliters of peripheral blood, collected in an EDTA anticoagulant tube. Ficoll Paque Plus density gradient separation was used to isolate PBMCs, and no further T cell sorting was done. An Agilent 2100 Bioanalyzer and agarose gel were used to check RNA quality, and a NanoDrop 2000 was used to measure RNA concentration. Receptor amplification or capture employed multiplex PCR. Data came from an Illumina HiSeq 4000. iRepertoire HTBI primers and Arm-PCR amplification of CDR3 regions were used to construct TCR beta libraries. Gel purification was performed on PCR products prior to sequencing. The original methods were these. Gene usage analysis of CDR3 amino acid clonotypes used the 62 TRBV and some 13 TRBJ segments found across samples. COPE and FqMerger were used to merge filtered high-quality paired reads into contigs. BLAST was used to align contigs to IMGT TRBV, TRBD and TRBJ reference genes, with CDR3 defined following IMGT. Any clonotype with a frequency above 0.1% was counted as a highly expanded clone. Repertoire diversity was measured by Shannon entropy, and V-J evenness by the Gini coefficient. A clonotype was considered public if more than one individual shared it. The public sequencing data were trimmed at Q25 with fastp and processed into clonotypes with MiXCR by TCRdb, which kept only in-frame beta chains. Rows merge per CDR3 protein into single entries with the most common DNA and genes. In this record, the V and J calls reflect TCRdb's handling and not the investigators' own analysis. The sample table holds under 450,000 distinct CDR3 sequences, of which around 20% were seen once. The ten most abundant clones make up roughly 26% of the sample.

Concerning this clonotype: Its specific antigen is unknown. No per-base quality is available; no much larger clone lies one base away.

CDR1 is given as DFQATT and CDR2 as SNEGSKA, both from the germline V gene (reference sequence). Trimming takes 3 bases off V and 5 bases off J; junction bases not matched to a gene: 10. The CDR3 holds 15 amino acids from the cysteine to the phenylalanine. Only the CDR3 DNA stays, 45 bases, in frame from base 1. The receptor comes from a female donor with Graves disease. The V and J segments used are TRBV20-1 and TRBJ1-5; a stretch of 7 junction bases matches TRBD1. Material: peripheral blood mononuclear cells (PBMCs), obtained when the disease was refractory, from a patient treated with antithyroid drugs. The nucleotides are TGCAGTGCTAGCCGGAGAGGGGGCGGAGATCAGCCCCAGCATTTT. Translation gives CSASRRGGGDQPQHF.